Following are 17 T cell receptor beta chains from one sample sequenced in a study of Graves' ophthalmopathy and Graves' hyperthyroidism. RNA transcripts yielded amplified TCR beta CDR3 regions. RT-PCR with HTBI primers came first, then second-round multiplex PCR. Using its own MiXCR run on the multiplex PCR reads, TCRdb lists one record per CDR3 protein. The table shows around 470,000 distinct CDR3 sequences, with 14% occurring only once. The sample taken for sequencing was blood. These receptors came from a woman aged 25 to 39 with Graves' ophthalmopathy.

The chain carries TRBV28 and TRBJ2-4, with 9 nucleotides matching TRBD1. CDR3 length: 13 residues. CDR1 MDHEN and CDR2 SYDVKM come from the germline V gene. J lost 9 bases, V lost 2 bases, and 2 bases had no gene match. The DNA for the CDR3 is TGTGCCAGCAGTTTACCGGGACAGGGCATTCAGTACTTC. Protein product: CASSLPGQGIQYF.

This clonotype was seen repeatedly, ten times or more. This chain connects TRBV6-4 to TRBJ1-1; 9 bases map to TRBD1. The CDR3 length is 17 residues. J gave up 6 bases and V 7 bases, and 18 bases lay outside the gene matches. Germline V gene data show CDR1 as MRHNA and CDR2 as SNTAGT. The CDR3 loop reads CASNKLWDRVGSAEAFF. Written as DNA, the CDR3 is TGTGCCAGCAACAAACTCTGGGACAGGGTTGGATCGGCTGAAGCTTTCTTT.

This chain uses TRBV11-3 with TRBJ1-1; D gene uncertain. V lost 5 bases and J 0 bases, leaving 22 bases between the germline ends. The CDR3 runs 18 residues. Germline V lookup: CDR1 SGHNT, CDR2 YENEEA. The CDR3 DNA follows: TGTGCCAGCAGCCATCCCCGAGGGCTCCTTGATCTGAACACTGAAGCTTTCTTT. Residues: CASSHPRGLLDLNTEAFF.

This clonotype was seen at least ten times. This chain uses TRBV28 with TRBJ1-2; D is ambiguous. The CDR3 runs to 16 residues. V was clipped by 4 bases and J by 1 base, with 16 bases between them. Germline V lookup: CDR1 MDHEN, CDR2 SYDVKM. The CDR3 DNA reads TGTGCCAGCAGTTCGATCCGGACGGATAATAACTATGGCTACACCTTC. Amino acids: CASSSIRTDNNYGYTF.

The chain combines TRBV30 with TRBJ2-2, with D tentatively TRBD1 (5 bases). Germline CDR1 GTSNPN, CDR2 SVGIG (reference sequence). This CDR3 has 15 amino acids. V shed 0 bases and J shed 7 bases, with 15 bases lying between them. The CDR3 sequence: CAWSVLRQGGGELFF. CDR3 nucleotide sequence: TGTGCCTGGAGTGTATTGCGGCAGGGTGGCGGGGAGCTGTTTTTT.

This clonotype was picked up many times. The V gene is TRBV6-1, the J gene TRBJ2-7; 7 bases align to TRBD1. The CDR3 spans 14 residues. Trimming took 8 bases from V and 0 from J; bases not matched to a gene: 7. Germline V lookup: CDR1 MNHNS, CDR2 SASEGT. This CDR3 reads CASDRARSSYEQYF. For the CDR3, the DNA is TGTGCCAGCGACAGGGCCCGAAGCTCCTACGAGCAGTACTTC.

This clonotype has at least ten counts. CDR3 bases: TGTGCCACCAGTGCCAACAGGGGCGGCTACACCTTC. Encoded protein: CATSANRGGYTF. This sequence joins TRBV24-1 and TRBJ1-2; 7 bases fit TRBD1. The CDR3 is 12 residues long. With 5 bases clipped from V and 8 bases from J, the junction kept 4 bases outside the gene matches. Germline V gene lookup returns CDR1 KGHDR and CDR2 SFDVKD.

This clonotype was observed at least ten times. This sequence joins TRBV6-1 and TRBJ2-4, with D tentatively TRBD2 (6 bases). Trimming pared 6 bases from V and 0 bases from J, leaving 15 bases between. Per the germline V gene, CDR1 is MNHNS and CDR2 is SASEGT. The CDR3 runs to 16 residues. Written as DNA, the CDR3 is TGTGCCAGCAGCTGGGGACTGCAACTAGCCAAAAACATTCAGTACTTC. Its translation is CASSWGLQLAKNIQYF.

This clonotype was counted ten times or more. The V and J genes are TRBV7-9 and TRBJ1-1, with a weak D call TRBD1 (6 bases). Germline V gene data show CDR1 as SEHNR and CDR2 as FQNEAQ (reference sequence). V gave up 2 bases and J gave up 3 bases, with 10 bases separating them. This CDR3 comprises 14 residues. The CDR3 DNA follows: TGTGCCAGCAGCTTAAGGGGGGCTTACACTGAAGCTTTCTTT. This encodes CASSLRGAYTEAFF.

This clonotype came up a few times. The rearrangement uses TRBV9 and TRBJ2-1, with 8 bases aligning to TRBD1. The V segment lost 0 bases and the J segment 4 bases; nucleotides outside the gene matches: 9. Germline CDR1 SGDLS, CDR2 YYNGEE. CDR3 length equals 17 residues. CDR3 in amino acids: CASSVGGGTGLYNEQFF. In DNA, the CDR3 is TGTGCCAGCAGCGTAGGAGGCGGGACAGGTTTGTACAATGAGCAGTTCTTC.

This clonotype was observed a few times. J is TRBJ2-3 and V is TRBV5-1; 8 bases match TRBD2. Germline V gene lookup returns CDR1 SGHRS and CDR2 YFSETQ. The CDR3 is made up of 15 amino acids. With V trimmed by 0 bases and J by 4 bases, 4 bases remained unmatched. The CDR3 sequence: CASSLVGLAADTQYF. CDR3 coding DNA: TGCGCCAGCAGCTTGGTTGGACTAGCAGCAGATACGCAGTATTTT.

This clonotype showed up many times. The chain links TRBV7-2 to TRBJ1-1; D gene ambiguous. The germline CDR1 and CDR2 sequences are SGHTA and FQGNSA. The V end lost 1 base, the J end lost 6 bases, and 6 bases lay between the germline ends. The CDR3 is 12 residues long. CDR3 in amino acids: CASSLGEPEAFF. CDR3 nucleotides: TGTGCCAGCAGCTTAGGAGAACCTGAAGCTTTCTTT. Using reference TRBV7-2 and TRBJ1-1 for the parts outside the CDR3, the full variable domain is GAGVSQSPSNKVTEKGKDVELRCDPISGHTALYWYRQSLGQGLEFLIYFQGNSAPDKSGLPSDRFSAERTGGSVSTLTIQRTQQEDSAVYLCASSLGEPEAFFGQGTRLTVV.

This clonotype occurred a few times. The chain joins TRBV18 to TRBJ1-6, with 7 positions matching TRBD1. Germline V gives CDR1 KGHSH, CDR2 LQKENI. This CDR3 contains 15 residues. Losses at the gene ends were 3 bases for V and 8 bases for J; bases not matched to a gene: 7. In nucleotides, the CDR3 is TGTGCCAGCTCACCGATGACAGGGTATGATTCACCCCTCCACTTT. This codes for CASSPMTGYDSPLHF.

The chain links TRBV6-1 to TRBJ2-7; 13 bases map to TRBD2. CDR3 length equals 16 residues. The germline gives CDR1 MNHNS, CDR2 SASEGT. V shed 11 bases and J 2 bases; nucleotides not matched to a gene: 12. The CDR3 DNA reads as TGTGCCTGCTCCAGGGGACTAGCGGGAAATACCTACGAGCAGTACTTC. Translating it yields CACSRGLAGNTYEQYF.

This clonotype was counted many times. This chain connects TRBV28 to TRBJ2-5; TRBD2 matches 8 bases. The junction had 7 bases not matched to a gene; V was cut back by 3 bases and J by 1 base. Germline V gene data show CDR1 as MDHEN and CDR2 as SYDVKM. This CDR3 has 16 residues. The CDR3 is CASSFRGGRTQETQYF. DNA for the CDR3: TGTGCCAGCAGTTTCCGCGGGGGGCGAACCCAAGAGACCCAGTACTTC. Full variable domain (outside the CDR3, taken from reference TRBV28 and TRBJ2-5): DVKVTQSSRYLVKRTGEKVFLECVQDMDHENMFWYRQDPGLGLRLIYFSYDVKMKEKGDIPEGYSVSREKKERFSLILESASTNQTSMYLCASSFRGGRTQETQYFGPGTRLLVL.

This clonotype was counted ten times or more. The chain employs TRBV20-1 and TRBJ2-5, with D hard to call. V lost 6 bases, J lost 2 bases, and 13 bases lay in between. The CDR3 is made up of 13 amino acids. Per the germline V gene, CDR1 is DFQATT and CDR2 is SNEGSKA (reference sequence). The CDR3 coding sequence is TGCAGTGCCCCCGGCTCGAGGCAAGAGACCCAGTACTTC. The encoded protein is CSAPGSRQETQYF.

V gene TRBV7-9 combines with J gene TRBJ1-6; the D gene is possibly TRBD1 (5 bases). CDR1 and CDR2 (germline): SEHNR, FQNEAQ (reference sequence). Trimming removed 2 bases at V and 8 bases at J, with 13 bases between. This CDR3 is built from 15 residues. In DNA form, the CDR3 reads TGTGCCAGCAGCTTACTGGATCAGGGTGATTCACCCCTCCACTTT. Translating gives CASSLLDQGDSPLHF.